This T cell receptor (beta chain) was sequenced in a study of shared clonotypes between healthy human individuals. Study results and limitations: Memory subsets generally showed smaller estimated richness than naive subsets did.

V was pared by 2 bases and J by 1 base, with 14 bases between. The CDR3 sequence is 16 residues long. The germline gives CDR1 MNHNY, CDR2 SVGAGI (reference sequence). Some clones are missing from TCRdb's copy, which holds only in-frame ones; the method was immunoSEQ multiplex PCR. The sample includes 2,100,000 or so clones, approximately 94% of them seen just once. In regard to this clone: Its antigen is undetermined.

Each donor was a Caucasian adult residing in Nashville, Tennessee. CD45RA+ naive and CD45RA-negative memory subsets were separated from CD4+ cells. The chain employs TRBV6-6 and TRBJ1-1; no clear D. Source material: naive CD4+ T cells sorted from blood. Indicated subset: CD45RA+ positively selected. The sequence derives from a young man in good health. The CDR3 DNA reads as TGTGCCAGCAGTTACGACTCAGGTGATAGGAACACTGAAGCTTTCTTT. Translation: CASSYDSGDRNTEAFF.